The rows below give T cell receptor beta chains drawn from one sample of a study of blood T cell repertoires in COVID-19. Sequenced by immunoSEQ multiplex PCR; TCRdb stores in-frame clones only, minus some. The table shows a few hundred thousand clones, with around 80% occurring only once. The specimen sequenced was peripheral blood. Receptors originate from a human donor in a cohort sampled during active COVID-19. Both conserved end residues are part of each CDR3. Fields, in order: V gene, D gene, J gene, CDR3 protein. A D gene is named only where the DNA matches it firmly.

v_call: TRBV18; d_call: NA; j_call: TRBJ1-5; cdr3_aa: CASSPDRHQPQHF
v_call: TRBV28; d_call: NA; j_call: TRBJ1-2; cdr3_aa: CASSLFQGYGYTF
v_call: TRBV19; d_call: TRBD1; j_call: TRBJ1-1; cdr3_aa: CASSIKQWQGAMNTEAFF
v_call: TRBV3-1/TRBV3-2; d_call: TRBD1; j_call: TRBJ1-1; cdr3_aa: CASSRTGEAFF
v_call: TRBV21-1; d_call: NA; j_call: TRBJ2-7; cdr3_aa: CASSTGTSGRKGGQYEQYF
v_call: TRBV7-2; d_call: TRBD2; j_call: TRBJ2-5; cdr3_aa: CASSLGTSVAETQYF
v_call: TRBV3-1/TRBV3-2; d_call: NA; j_call: TRBJ1-1; cdr3_aa: CASSQDRSEAFF
v_call: TRBV6-5; d_call: NA; j_call: TRBJ1-1; cdr3_aa: CASSYSQGTEAFF
v_call: TRBV7-9; d_call: TRBD1; j_call: TRBJ2-7; cdr3_aa: CASSPQGFGTYEQYF
v_call: TRBV15; d_call: NA; j_call: TRBJ2-7; cdr3_aa: CATSRRGGRGTYEQYF
v_call: TRBV4-1; d_call: NA; j_call: TRBJ2-1; cdr3_aa: CASSQEESGEDNEQFF
v_call: TRBV11-2; d_call: TRBD2; j_call: TRBJ2-7; cdr3_aa: CASSLLGGSGDEQYF
v_call: TRBV19; d_call: NA; j_call: TRBJ1-1; cdr3_aa: CASSFGAGTEAFF
v_call: TRBV7-2; d_call: NA; j_call: TRBJ2-7; cdr3_aa: CASSRRQVLSYEQYF
v_call: TRBV5-1; d_call: TRBD1; j_call: TRBJ1-2; cdr3_aa: CASSQDRLYGYTF
v_call: TRBV4-3; d_call: NA; j_call: TRBJ2-7; cdr3_aa: CASSQAGASGTYEQYF
v_call: TRBV28; d_call: NA; j_call: TRBJ1-5; cdr3_aa: CASSLRGGLQPQHF
v_call: TRBV4-2; d_call: TRBD2; j_call: TRBJ2-1; cdr3_aa: CASSPGLATDNEQFF
v_call: TRBV19; d_call: NA; j_call: TRBJ2-1; cdr3_aa: CASSPYRSSYNEQFF
v_call: TRBV2; d_call: TRBD1; j_call: TRBJ1-1; cdr3_aa: CASSPGQGVWQRNTEAFF
v_call: TRBV2; d_call: TRBD1; j_call: TRBJ1-1; cdr3_aa: CASTRTGGNTEAFF
v_call: TRBV27; d_call: NA; j_call: TRBJ2-7; cdr3_aa: CASSPNVGGYYEQYF
v_call: TRBV4-1; d_call: TRBD1; j_call: TRBJ1-5; cdr3_aa: CASSPRQGLAGPQHF
v_call: TRBV28; d_call: NA; j_call: TRBJ1-1; cdr3_aa: CASTKSGGNTEAFF
v_call: TRBV4-2; d_call: TRBD1; j_call: TRBJ1-3; cdr3_aa: CASSQEWRDRGHVRRNTIYF
v_call: TRBV9; d_call: TRBD1; j_call: TRBJ1-3; cdr3_aa: CASSALTGGRAIYF
v_call: TRBV5-8; d_call: TRBD1; j_call: TRBJ1-1; cdr3_aa: CASSLETGEAFF
v_call: TRBV7-2; d_call: NA; j_call: TRBJ1-1; cdr3_aa: CASSLGVPGTEAFF
v_call: TRBV7-9; d_call: NA; j_call: TRBJ1-6; cdr3_aa: CASSLGEGPPLHF
v_call: TRBV7-2; d_call: NA; j_call: TRBJ1-3; cdr3_aa: CASSPYRVSGNTIYF
v_call: TRBV6-5; d_call: TRBD2; j_call: TRBJ2-7; cdr3_aa: CASSYSASGGTYEQYF
v_call: TRBV7-2; d_call: NA; j_call: TRBJ2-7; cdr3_aa: CASSDRTGYEQYF
v_call: TRBV30; d_call: TRBD1; j_call: TRBJ1-6; cdr3_aa: CAWSGPGQHNSPLHF
v_call: TRBV2; d_call: NA; j_call: TRBJ2-6; cdr3_aa: CASAMDRLSGANVLTF
v_call: TRBV15; d_call: TRBD1; j_call: TRBJ1-4; cdr3_aa: CATSRVDRSNEKLFF
v_call: TRBV28; d_call: NA; j_call: TRBJ2-7; cdr3_aa: CASSTPGAGKPLVQYF
v_call: TRBV28; d_call: TRBD1; j_call: TRBJ1-2; cdr3_aa: CASSFGQGAGGYTF
v_call: TRBV7-2; d_call: NA; j_call: TRBJ2-7; cdr3_aa: CASSDRGRRELRQYF
v_call: TRBV24-1; d_call: TRBD1; j_call: TRBJ2-7; cdr3_aa: CATAPRQGLTPYEQYF
v_call: TRBV11-2; d_call: NA; j_call: TRBJ2-7; cdr3_aa: CASSSPIGDEQYF
v_call: TRBV29-1; d_call: TRBD1; j_call: TRBJ1-5; cdr3_aa: CSVAQGGLDQPQHF
v_call: TRBV11-3; d_call: TRBD2; j_call: TRBJ2-7; cdr3_aa: CASIRLAGDSSEQYF
v_call: TRBV7-9; d_call: TRBD1; j_call: TRBJ1-1; cdr3_aa: CASSPTTGRSTEAFF
v_call: TRBV9; d_call: NA; j_call: TRBJ1-1; cdr3_aa: CASSRYDSNTEAFF
v_call: TRBV28; d_call: NA; j_call: TRBJ2-7; cdr3_aa: CASSFTQGSNEQYF
v_call: TRBV7-9; d_call: NA; j_call: TRBJ1-1; cdr3_aa: CASSLLSFRRVKNTEAFF
v_call: TRBV28; d_call: TRBD1; j_call: TRBJ2-7; cdr3_aa: CASTGTGGPYEQYF
v_call: TRBV7-2; d_call: NA; j_call: TRBJ2-1; cdr3_aa: CASSSPQFTSKQWGEQFF
v_call: TRBV7-9; d_call: NA; j_call: TRBJ2-7; cdr3_aa: CASSDTSFAYEQYF
v_call: TRBV6-5; d_call: TRBD1; j_call: TRBJ1-2; cdr3_aa: CASSPWGTGNYGYTF
v_call: TRBV27; d_call: TRBD1; j_call: TRBJ2-3; cdr3_aa: CASSSRQGADTQYF
v_call: TRBV5-1; d_call: NA; j_call: TRBJ2-7; cdr3_aa: CASSLPGTFEQYF